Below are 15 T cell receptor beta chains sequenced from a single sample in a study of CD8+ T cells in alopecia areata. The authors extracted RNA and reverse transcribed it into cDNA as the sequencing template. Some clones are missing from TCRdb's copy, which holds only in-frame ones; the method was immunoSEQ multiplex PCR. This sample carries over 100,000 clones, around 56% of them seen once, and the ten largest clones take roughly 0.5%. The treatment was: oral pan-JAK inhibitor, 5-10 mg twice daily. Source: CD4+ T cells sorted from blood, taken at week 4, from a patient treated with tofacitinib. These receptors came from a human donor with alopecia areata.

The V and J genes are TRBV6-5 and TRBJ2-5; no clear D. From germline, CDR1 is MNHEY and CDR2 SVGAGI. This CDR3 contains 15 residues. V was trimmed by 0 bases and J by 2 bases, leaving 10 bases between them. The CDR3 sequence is CASSYSFQAQETQYF. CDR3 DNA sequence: TGTGCCAGCAGTTACTCGTTTCAGGCACAAGAGACCCAGTACTTC.

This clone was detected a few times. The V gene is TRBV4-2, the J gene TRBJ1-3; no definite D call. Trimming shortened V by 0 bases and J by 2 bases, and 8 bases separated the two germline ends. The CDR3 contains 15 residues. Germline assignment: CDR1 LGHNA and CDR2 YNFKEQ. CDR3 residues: CASSQEGATGNTIYF. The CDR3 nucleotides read TGTGCCAGCAGCCAAGAGGGAGCTACTGGAAACACCATATATTTT.

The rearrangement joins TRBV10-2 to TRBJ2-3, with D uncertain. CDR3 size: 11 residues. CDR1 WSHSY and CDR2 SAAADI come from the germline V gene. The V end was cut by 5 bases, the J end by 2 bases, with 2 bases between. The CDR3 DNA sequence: TGCGCCAGCAGTCCCACAGATACGCAGTATTTT. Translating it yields CASSPTDTQYF.

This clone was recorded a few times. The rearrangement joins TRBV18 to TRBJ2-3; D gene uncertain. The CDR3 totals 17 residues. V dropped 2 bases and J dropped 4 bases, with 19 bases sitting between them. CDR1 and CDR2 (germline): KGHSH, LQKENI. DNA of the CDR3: TGTGCCAGCTCACCATTGCTAATCCAATCCGGGTCAGATACGCAGTATTTT. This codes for CASSPLLIQSGSDTQYF.

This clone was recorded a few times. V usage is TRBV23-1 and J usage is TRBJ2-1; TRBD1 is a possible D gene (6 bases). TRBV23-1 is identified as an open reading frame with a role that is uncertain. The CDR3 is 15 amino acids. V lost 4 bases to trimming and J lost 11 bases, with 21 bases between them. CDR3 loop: CASSRGCGGIRKQFF. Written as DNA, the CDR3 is TGCGCCAGCAGTCGCGGTTGTGGGGGCATCCGTAAGCAGTTCTTC.

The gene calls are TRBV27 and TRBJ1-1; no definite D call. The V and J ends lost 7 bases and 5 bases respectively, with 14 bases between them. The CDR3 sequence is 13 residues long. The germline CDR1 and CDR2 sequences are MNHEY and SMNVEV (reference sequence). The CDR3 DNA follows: TGTGCCAGCACTAAGGAGGGTTGGACTGAAGCTTTCTTT. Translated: CASTKEGWTEAFF.

CDR3 residues: CASSPDVGSYYEQYF. For the CDR3, the DNA is TGCGCCAGCAGCCCGGACGTTGGAAGCTACTACGAGCAGTACTTC. The chain employs TRBV5-1 and TRBJ2-7; D uncertain. Germline V gene lookup returns CDR1 SGHRS and CDR2 YFSETQ. The V end lost 4 bases, the J end lost 3 bases, and 17 bases lay between the germline ends. This CDR3 region has 15 residues.

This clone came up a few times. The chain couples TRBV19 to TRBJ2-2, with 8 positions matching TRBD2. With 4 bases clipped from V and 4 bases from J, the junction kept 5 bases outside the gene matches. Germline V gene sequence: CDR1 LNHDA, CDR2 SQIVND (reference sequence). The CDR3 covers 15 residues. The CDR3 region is CASSTQRGSTGELFF. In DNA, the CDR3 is TGTGCCAGTAGTACTCAGCGGGGGAGCACCGGGGAGCTGTTTTTT.

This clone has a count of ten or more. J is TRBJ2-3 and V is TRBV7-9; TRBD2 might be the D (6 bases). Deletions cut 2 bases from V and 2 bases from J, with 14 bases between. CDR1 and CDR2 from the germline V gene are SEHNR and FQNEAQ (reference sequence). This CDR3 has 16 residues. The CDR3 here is CASSLTGGAYTDTQYF. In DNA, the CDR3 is TGTGCCAGCAGCTTAACGGGCGGGGCCTACACAGATACGCAGTATTTT.

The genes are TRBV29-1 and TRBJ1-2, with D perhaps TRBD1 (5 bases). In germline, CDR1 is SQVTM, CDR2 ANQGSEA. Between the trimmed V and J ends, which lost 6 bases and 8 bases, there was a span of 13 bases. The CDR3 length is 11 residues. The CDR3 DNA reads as TGCAGCGTCGCAGGGTTACAAGGCTACACCTTC. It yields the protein CSVAGLQGYTF. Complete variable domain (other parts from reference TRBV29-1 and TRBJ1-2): SAVISQKPSRDICQRGTSLTIQCQVDSQVTMMFWYRQQPGQSLTLIATANQGSEATYESGFVIDKFPISRPNLTFSTLTVSNMSPEDSSIYLCSVAGLQGYTFGSGTRLTVV.

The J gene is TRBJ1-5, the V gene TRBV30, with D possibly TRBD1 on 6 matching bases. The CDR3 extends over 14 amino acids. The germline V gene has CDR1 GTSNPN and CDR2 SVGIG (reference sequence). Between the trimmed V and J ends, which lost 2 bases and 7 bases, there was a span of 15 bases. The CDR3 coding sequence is TGTGCCTGGAGTCGGGGGCTCATGGGGCAGCCCCAGCATTTT. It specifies CAWSRGLMGQPQHF. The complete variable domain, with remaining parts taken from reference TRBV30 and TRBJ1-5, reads SQTIHQWPATLVQPVGSPLSLECTVEGTSNPNLYWYRQAAGRGLQLLFYSVGIGQISSEVPQNLSASRPQDRQFILSSKKLLLSDSGFYLCAWSRGLMGQPQHFGDGTRLSIL.

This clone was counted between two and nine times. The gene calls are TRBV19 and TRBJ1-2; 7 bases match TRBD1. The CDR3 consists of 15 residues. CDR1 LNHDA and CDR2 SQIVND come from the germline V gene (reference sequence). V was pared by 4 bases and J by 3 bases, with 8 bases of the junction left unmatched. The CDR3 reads CASSTSGTDYYGYTF. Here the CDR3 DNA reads TGTGCCAGTAGTACGTCCGGGACAGATTACTATGGCTACACCTTC. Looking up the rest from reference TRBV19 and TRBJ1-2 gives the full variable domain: DGGITQSPKYLFRKEGQNVTLSCEQNLNHDAMYWYRQDPGQGLRLIYYSQIVNDFQKGDIAEGYSVSREKKESFPLTVTSAQKNPTAFYLCASSTSGTDYYGYTFGSGTRLTVV.

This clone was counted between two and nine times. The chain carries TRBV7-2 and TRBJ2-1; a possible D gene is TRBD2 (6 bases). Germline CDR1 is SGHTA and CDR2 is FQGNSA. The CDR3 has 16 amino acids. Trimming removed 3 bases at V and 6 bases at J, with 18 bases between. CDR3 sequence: CASSLVSVRGANEQFF. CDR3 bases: TGTGCCAGCAGCTTGGTATCGGTGCGCGGGGCCAATGAGCAGTTCTTC.

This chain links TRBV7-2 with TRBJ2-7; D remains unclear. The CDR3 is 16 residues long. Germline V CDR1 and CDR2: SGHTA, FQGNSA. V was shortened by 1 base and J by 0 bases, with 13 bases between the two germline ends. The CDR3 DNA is TGTGCCAGCAGCTTAGTGGGCGGAATGAGCTCCTACGAGCAGTACTTC. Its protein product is CASSLVGGMSSYEQYF. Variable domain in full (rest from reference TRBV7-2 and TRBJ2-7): GAGVSQSPSNKVTEKGKDVELRCDPISGHTALYWYRQSLGQGLEFLIYFQGNSAPDKSGLPSDRFSAERTGGSVSTLTIQRTQQEDSAVYLCASSLVGGMSSYEQYFGPGTRLTVT.

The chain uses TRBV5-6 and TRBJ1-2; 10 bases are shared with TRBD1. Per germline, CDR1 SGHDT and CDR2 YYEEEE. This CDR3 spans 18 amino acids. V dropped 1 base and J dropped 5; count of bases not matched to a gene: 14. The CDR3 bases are TGTGCCAGCAGCTTGTTCTCGCTTAGACAGGGGGCGCGTTATGGCTACACCTTC. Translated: CASSLFSLRQGARYGYTF.